The 21 T cell receptor beta chains reported below all come from one sample, sequenced in a study of blood T cell repertoires in COVID-19. Here immunoSEQ multiplex PCR was the method, and the copy in TCRdb shows in-frame clones only, minus some. Of about 380,000 clones in the sample, more than 75% are singletons; the top ten hold more than 0.95%. The source material was PBMCs or T cells enriched from blood (not recorded which). The source of these receptors is a woman under 30 who had recovered from COVID-19.

The J gene is TRBJ1-4, the V gene TRBV7-9; the match to TRBD1 covers 12 bases. The germline V gene encodes CDR1 SEHNR and CDR2 FQNEAQ (reference sequence). The trim removed 5 bases at V and 0 bases at J, leaving 7 bases unmatched. The CDR3 is 18 residues long. Written as DNA, the CDR3 is TGTGCCAGCAGCAAGGCCGGGACAGGGGGCGCAACTAATGAAAAACTGTTTTTT. Protein sequence: CASSKAGTGGATNEKLFF.

J is TRBJ1-5 and V is TRBV5-5; TRBD1 is a possible D gene (5 bases). Between the trimmed V and J ends, which lost 4 bases and 4 bases, there was a span of 21 bases. Germline V gene sequence: CDR1 SGHKS, CDR2 YYEKEE (reference sequence). The CDR3 extends over 17 amino acids. The CDR3 DNA reads as TGTGCCAGCAGCCTTACCCCCCAGAAGGGGCCGAATCAGCCCCAGCATTTT. This gives the protein CASSLTPQKGPNQPQHF.

The chain employs TRBV5-4 and TRBJ1-2; the match to TRBD1 covers 8 bases. Trimming at V came to 3 bases and at J to 5 bases, leaving 6 bases not matched to a gene. CDR1 is SGHNT, CDR2 YYREEE, per germline (reference sequence). The CDR3 covers 14 residues. The CDR3 loop reads CASSSRTGRYGYTF. For the CDR3, the DNA is TGTGCCAGCAGCTCCAGGACAGGGAGATATGGCTACACCTTC.

The rearrangement links TRBV5-1 to TRBJ2-3; the D is unclear. The V gene's germline CDR1 is SGHRS and CDR2 YFSETQ. This CDR3 contains 16 residues. The germline V and J ends were trimmed by 0 bases and 6 bases, with 17 bases remaining between them. CDR3 residues: CASSLAGGGLVDTQYF. In DNA, the CDR3 is TGCGCCAGCAGCTTGGCCGGTGGCGGCCTGGTGGATACGCAGTATTTT. Using reference TRBV5-1 and TRBJ2-3 for the parts outside the CDR3, the full variable domain is KAGVTQTPRYLIKTRGQQVTLSCSPISGHRSVSWYQQTPGQGLQFLFEYFSETQRNKGNFPGRFSGRQFSNSRSEMNVSTLELGDSALYLCASSLAGGGLVDTQYFGPGTRLTVL.

The chain links TRBV30 to TRBJ2-7, with no clear D. Germline CDR1 and CDR2: GTSNPN and SVGIG (reference sequence). V was pared by 2 bases and J by 3 bases, with 8 bases between. This CDR3 contains 12 residues. CDR3 amino acids: CAWSPSVYEQYF. DNA of the CDR3: TGTGCCTGGAGTCCGAGCGTCTACGAGCAGTACTTC.

The chain carries TRBV27 and TRBJ2-7, with D perhaps matching TRBD2 (5 bases). With 0 bases removed from V and 1 base from J, the gap between germline ends came to 7 bases. Germline loops: CDR1 MNHEY, CDR2 SMNVEV (reference sequence). The CDR3 extends over 14 amino acids. The CDR3 region has the DNA TGTGCCAGCAGTTTATCCCGGGATTCCTACGAGCAGTACTTC. Amino acid sequence: CASSLSRDSYEQYF.

The gene calls are TRBV29-1 and TRBJ2-5; maybe TRBD2 (5 bases). CDR1 is SQVTM, CDR2 ANQGSEA, per germline. CDR3 size: 13 residues. V was clipped by 3 bases and J by 3 bases, with 11 bases between them. The CDR3 protein is CSVERVSKETQYF. The CDR3 region has the DNA TGCAGCGTTGAGCGGGTATCGAAAGAGACCCAGTACTTC.

This clone was seen just once. The J gene is TRBJ2-7, the V gene TRBV6-5, with no clear D. Trimming took off 5 bases at V and 7 bases at J, with 12 bases between the two ends. There are 12 residues in the CDR3. The V gene's germline CDR1 is MNHEY and CDR2 SVGAGI. CDR3 nucleotide sequence: TGTGCCAGCAGTACACCCCCAACGGAGCAGTACTTC. Protein product: CASSTPPTEQYF.

This chain links TRBV29-1 with TRBJ2-1; D is perhaps TRBD1 (6 bases). The CDR3 has 12 residues. V gave up 5 bases and J gave up 5 bases, with 10 bases separating them. Germline V lookup: CDR1 SQVTM, CDR2 ANQGSEA. The CDR3 protein is CSVRRGNNEQFF. In DNA form, the CDR3 reads TGCAGCGTTAGAAGGGGGAACAATGAGCAGTTCTTC.

The gene calls are TRBV3-1 (or the pseudogene TRBV3-2) and TRBJ1-2, with D hard to call. From germline, CDR1 is LGHDT and CDR2 YNNKEL (reference sequence). CDR3 length: 12 residues. Trimming shortened V by 0 bases and J by 6 bases, and 5 bases separated the two germline ends. This chain's CDR3 is CASSQETDGYTF. The CDR3 region has the DNA TGTGCCAGCAGCCAAGAAACGGATGGCTACACCTTC.

V gene TRBV19 combines with J gene TRBJ1-4; D may be TRBD1 (6 bases). Trimming took off 6 bases at V and 8 bases at J, with 16 bases between the two ends. CDR1 LNHDA and CDR2 SQIVND come from the germline V gene (reference sequence). The CDR3 runs to 14 residues. CDR3 nucleotides: TGTGCCAGTAGGCCACAGGGAAAGAACGAAAAACTGTTTTTT. It codes for CASRPQGKNEKLFF.

The chain links TRBV28 to TRBJ1-6; D call uncertain. The CDR3 covers 12 residues. V was pared by 3 bases and J by 11 bases, with 8 bases between. CDR1 MDHEN and CDR2 SYDVKM come from the germline V gene. CDR3 sequence (DNA): TGTGCCAGCAGTTTGAAGAGGACACCCCTCCACTTT. It is translated as CASSLKRTPLHF.

This rearrangement joins TRBV7-9 to TRBJ2-3; no clear D. Trimming removed 2 bases from V and 5 bases from J, with 14 bases in between. CDR1 and CDR2 (germline): SEHNR, FQNEAQ (reference sequence). CDR3 size: 15 residues. The CDR3 coding sequence is TGTGCCAGCAGCTTAAAATTGTACAGTCAAGATACGCAGTATTTT. As protein: CASSLKLYSQDTQYF.

The chain has TRBV7-6 and TRBJ1-3; D is undetermined. V was shortened by 1 base and J by 4 bases, with 11 bases between the two germline ends. Germline CDR1 SGHVS, CDR2 FNYEAQ. The CDR3 is 15 amino acids. This CDR3 is CASSLGPGPGNTIYF. Here the CDR3 DNA reads TGTGCCAGCAGCTTAGGGCCAGGTCCCGGAAACACCATATATTTT.

A few counts support this clone. This chain connects TRBV9 to TRBJ2-2, with a weak D call TRBD1 (5 bases). The CDR3 totals 16 residues. The V gene's germline CDR1 is SGDLS and CDR2 YYNGEE. Trimming removed 0 bases at V and 3 bases at J, with 12 bases between. The CDR3 spells CASSVAPGMDTGELFF. The CDR3 coding sequence is TGTGCCAGCAGCGTAGCCCCAGGGATGGACACCGGGGAGCTGTTTTTT.

The chain couples TRBV18 to TRBJ2-2; D gene unclear. Germline loops: CDR1 KGHSH, CDR2 LQKENI. The CDR3 has 13 amino acids. V was clipped by 2 bases and J by 5 bases, with 6 bases between them. The CDR3 bases are TGTGCCAGCTCACCAGGTAGAACCGGGGAGCTGTTTTTT. Its translation is CASSPGRTGELFF.

The CDR3 DNA is TGTGCCAGCAGCCAATTAGCGGGGGGGAGCACAGATACGCAGTATTTT. Translating gives CASSQLAGGSTDTQYF. The V call is TRBV4-2, the J call TRBJ2-3; 11 positions agree with TRBD2. The ends lost 2 bases at V and 0 bases at J; junction bases unmatched: 1. Germline V gene data show CDR1 as LGHNA and CDR2 as YNFKEQ. The CDR3 consists of 16 residues.

The chain carries TRBV19 and TRBJ2-3; D remains ambiguous. There are 13 residues in the CDR3. V was shortened by 2 bases and J by 5 bases, with 8 bases between the two germline ends. Germline values: CDR1 LNHDA, CDR2 SQIVND (reference sequence). The CDR3 spells CASSIYNEDTQYF. Written as DNA, the CDR3 is TGTGCCAGTAGTATATACAACGAAGATACGCAGTATTTT.

The chain employs TRBV9 and TRBJ1-4; 8 bases map to TRBD1. The germline gives CDR1 SGDLS, CDR2 YYNGEE. The junction had 4 bases not matched to a gene; V was cut back by 3 bases and J by 3 bases. This CDR3 region has 15 residues. Here the CDR3 DNA reads TGTGCCAGCAGCGCCCAGGGGGCGGCTAATGAAAAACTGTTTTTT. Its protein is CASSAQGAANEKLFF.

The rearrangement uses TRBV27 and TRBJ1-2, with D perhaps matching TRBD1 (6 bases). From germline, CDR1 is MNHEY and CDR2 SMNVEV (reference sequence). Trimming cost V 5 bases and J 2 bases, with 9 bases left between them. CDR3 length equals 13 residues. CDR3 sequence reads: CASSPGQNYGYTF. The CDR3 bases are TGTGCCAGCAGTCCTGGACAGAACTATGGCTACACCTTC.

The V and J genes are TRBV14 and TRBJ1-4; no definite D call. The ends were cut back, 1 base at V and 4 bases at J, with 10 bases in the middle. CDR1 is SGHDN and CDR2 is FVKESK in the germline V gene. The CDR3 covers 15 residues. The CDR3 DNA reads as TGTGCCAGCAGCCAAGGTCCCCCCTTTAATGAAAAACTGTTTTTT. It yields the protein CASSQGPPFNEKLFF. The whole variable domain, remainder taken from reference TRBV14 and TRBJ1-4, is EAGVTQFPSHSVIEKGQTVTLRCDPISGHDNLYWYRRVMGKEIKFLLHFVKESKQDESGMPNNRFLAERTGGTYSTLKVQPAELEDSGVYFCASSQGPPFNEKLFFGSGTQLSVL.